This T cell receptor beta chain was captured by sequencing in a study of OX40 agonist ivuxolimab in advanced cancers. With regard to the full study: Ivuxolimab was a fully human IgG2 agonistic monoclonal antibody targeting the costimulatory receptor OX40 (CD134). Intravenous ivuxolimab was administered to patients every 2 weeks at six dose levels: 0.01, 0.1, 0.3, 1.5, 3 and 10 mg/kg. Of the 50 to 55 dose-escalation patients, hepatocellular carcinoma was present in 19, melanoma in approximately 15, renal cell carcinoma in 9 and head and neck cancer in 9. In the dose-escalation cohort, around four fifths of patients were male, and the mean age was roughly 60 years with a range of roughly 20 to 79. Patients were allowed to have had prior anti-PD-1, anti-PD-L1 or anti-CTLA-4 therapy, and 40% of the dose-escalation patients had previously received checkpoint inhibitors. Partial responses were achieved by three dose-escalation patients, of whom one had hepatocellular carcinoma and two had cutaneous melanoma. Peripheral TCRbeta sequencing aimed to test whether ivuxolimab altered TCR sequence diversity and caused clonal T-cell expansion. The monotherapy dose-escalation portion (N of about 52 patients) of the phase I ivuxolimab trial is reported in the paper. Broad study findings and their caveats: The antigen specificity of the clonally expanded peripheral T cells was not determined. Partial responders in the 0.1-3.0 mg/kg groups had among the lowest normalized peripheral clonal expansion, especially among CD8+ T cells. Low levels of normalized T-cell clonal expansion were also seen in some patients who did not respond. At doses of 0.1 to 3.0 mg/kg, clonal expansion of both CD4+ and CD8+ blood T cells was observed from baseline to week 6. After ivuxolimab, CD8+ T cells had more expanded clones than CD4+ T cells on average.

Genomic DNA was extracted from sorted cells for sequencing of the TCRbeta CDR3 region. The immunoSEQ Assay was used to sequence the TCRbeta CDR3 regions. As stored in TCRdb, this immuneACCESS dataset retains in-frame rearrangements with V and J assigned. A fraction of the clones does not appear; measured against another copy, unresolved V genes explain less than half of the discrepancy, and the remainder lacks a known reason. The sample table holds over 55,000 clones, of which about 89% were seen once. The top ten hold approximately 2.2% of the sample. Remarks on this clone: Its binding antigen is unknown. Per-nucleotide qualities are absent, and no much larger clonotype sits a single base away.

Patients with a history of autoimmune disease or receiving systemic immunosuppression were excluded from the trial. Peripheral blood for TCR sequencing was collected from all dose cohorts at baseline, on cycle 4 day 1, and on cycle 7 day 1. The samples were taken from a phase I, first-in-human, multicenter, open-label dose-escalation trial of ivuxolimab. Adults with locally advanced or metastatic melanoma, renal cell carcinoma, hepatocellular carcinoma or head and neck squamous cell carcinoma were enrolled in the trial. Before TCR sequencing, CD4+ and CD8+ T cells were separately sorted from peripheral blood. Including the terminal cysteine and phenylalanine, the CDR3 comprises 11 residues. The CDR3 DNA has 33 bases and is translated from base 1. V is clipped by 5 bases and J by 3 bases, and the sequence between their germline boundaries is 4 bases long. Taken from the germline V gene, the CDR1 and CDR2 loops are SNHLY and FYNNEI.

The clonotype comes from an adult with an advanced solid tumor such as melanoma, head and neck, liver or kidney cancer. The chain joins TRBV2 to TRBJ2-5; no D gene call is confident. The material was CD4+ or CD8+ T cells sorted from blood, obtained in a trial of the OX40 agonist ivuxolimab. The DNA reads TGTGCCAGCAGTATGGAAGAGACCCAGTACTTC. The encoded protein is CASSMEETQYF.